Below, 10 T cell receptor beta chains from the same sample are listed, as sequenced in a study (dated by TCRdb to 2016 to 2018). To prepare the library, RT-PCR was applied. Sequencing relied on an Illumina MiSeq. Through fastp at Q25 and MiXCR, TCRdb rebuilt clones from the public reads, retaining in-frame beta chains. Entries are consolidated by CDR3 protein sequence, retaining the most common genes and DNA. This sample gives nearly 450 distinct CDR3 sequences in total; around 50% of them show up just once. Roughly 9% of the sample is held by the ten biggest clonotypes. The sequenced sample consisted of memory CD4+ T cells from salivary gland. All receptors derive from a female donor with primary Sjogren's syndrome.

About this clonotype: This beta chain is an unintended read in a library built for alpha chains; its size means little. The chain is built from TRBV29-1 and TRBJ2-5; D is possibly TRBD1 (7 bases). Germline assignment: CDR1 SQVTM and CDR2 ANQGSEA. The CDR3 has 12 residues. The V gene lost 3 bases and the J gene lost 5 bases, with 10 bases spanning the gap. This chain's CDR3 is CSVEEGAETQYF. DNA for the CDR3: TGCAGCGTTGAGGAGGGGGCTGAGACCCAGTACTTC. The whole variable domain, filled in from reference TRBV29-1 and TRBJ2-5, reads SAVISQKPSRDICQRGTSLTIQCQVDSQVTMMFWYRQQPGQSLTLIATANQGSEATYESGFVIDKFPISRPNLTFSTLTVSNMSPEDSSIYLCSVEEGAETQYFGPGTRLLVL.

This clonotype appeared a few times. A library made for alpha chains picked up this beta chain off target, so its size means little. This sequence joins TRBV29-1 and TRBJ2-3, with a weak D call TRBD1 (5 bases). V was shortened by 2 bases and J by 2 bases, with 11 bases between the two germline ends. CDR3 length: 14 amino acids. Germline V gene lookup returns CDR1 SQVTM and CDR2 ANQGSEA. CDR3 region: CSVELGANTDTQYF. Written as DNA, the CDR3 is TGCAGCGTTGAATTAGGGGCTAACACAGATACGCAGTATTTT.

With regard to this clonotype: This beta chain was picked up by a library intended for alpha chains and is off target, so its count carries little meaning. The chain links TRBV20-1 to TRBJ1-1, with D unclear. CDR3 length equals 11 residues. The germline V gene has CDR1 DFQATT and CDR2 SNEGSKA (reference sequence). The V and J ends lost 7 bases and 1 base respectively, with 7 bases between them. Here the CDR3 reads CSVVPNTEAFF. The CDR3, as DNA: TGCAGTGTGGTCCCGAACACTGAAGCTTTCTTT.

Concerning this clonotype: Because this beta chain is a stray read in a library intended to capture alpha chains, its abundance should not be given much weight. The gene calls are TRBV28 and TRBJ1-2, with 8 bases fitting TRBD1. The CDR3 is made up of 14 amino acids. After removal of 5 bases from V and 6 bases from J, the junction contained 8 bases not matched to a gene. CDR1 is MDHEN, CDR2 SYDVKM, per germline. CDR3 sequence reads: CASSPRGRLNGYTF. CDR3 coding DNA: TGTGCCAGCAGTCCCAGGGGGCGGCTAAATGGCTACACCTTC.

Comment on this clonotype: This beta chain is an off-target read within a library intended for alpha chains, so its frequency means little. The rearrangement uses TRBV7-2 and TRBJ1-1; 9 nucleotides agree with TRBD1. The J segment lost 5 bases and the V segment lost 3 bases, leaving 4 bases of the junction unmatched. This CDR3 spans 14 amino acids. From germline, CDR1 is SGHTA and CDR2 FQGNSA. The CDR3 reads CASSLNRGLTEAFF. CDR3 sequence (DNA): TGTGCCAGCAGCTTGAACAGGGGGCTTACTGAAGCTTTCTTT.

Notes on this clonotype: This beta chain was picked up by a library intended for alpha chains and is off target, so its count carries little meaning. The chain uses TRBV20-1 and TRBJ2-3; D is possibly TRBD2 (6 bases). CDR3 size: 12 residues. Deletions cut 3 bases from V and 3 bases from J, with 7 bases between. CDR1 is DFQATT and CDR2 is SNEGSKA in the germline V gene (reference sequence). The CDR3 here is CSAREGTDTQYF. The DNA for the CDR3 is TGCAGTGCTAGGGAGGGGACAGATACGCAGTATTTT.

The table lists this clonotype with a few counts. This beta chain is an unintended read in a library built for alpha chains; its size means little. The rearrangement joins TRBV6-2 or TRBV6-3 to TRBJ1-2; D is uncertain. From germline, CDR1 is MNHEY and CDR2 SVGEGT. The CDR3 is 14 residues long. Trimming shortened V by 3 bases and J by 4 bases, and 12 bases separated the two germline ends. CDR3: CASSYNGNFYGYTF. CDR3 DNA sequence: TGTGCCAGCAGTTATAACGGGAACTTCTATGGCTACACCTTC.

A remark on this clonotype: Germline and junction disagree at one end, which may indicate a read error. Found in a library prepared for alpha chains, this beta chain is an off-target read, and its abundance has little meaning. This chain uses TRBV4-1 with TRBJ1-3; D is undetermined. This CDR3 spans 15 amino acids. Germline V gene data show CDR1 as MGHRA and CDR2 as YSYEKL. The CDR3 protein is CASSQDWTSGNTIYF. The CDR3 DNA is TGTGCCAGCAGCCAAGACTGGACCTCTGGAAACACCATATATTTT.

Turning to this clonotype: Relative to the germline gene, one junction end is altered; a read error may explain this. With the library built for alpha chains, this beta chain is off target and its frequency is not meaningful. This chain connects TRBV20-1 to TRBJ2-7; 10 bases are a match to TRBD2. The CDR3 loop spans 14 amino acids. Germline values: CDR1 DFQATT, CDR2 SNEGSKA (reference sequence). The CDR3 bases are TGCGGTGCTAGTCGGCTAGCGGGGGCCTACGAGCAGTACTTC. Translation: CGASRLAGAYEQYF.

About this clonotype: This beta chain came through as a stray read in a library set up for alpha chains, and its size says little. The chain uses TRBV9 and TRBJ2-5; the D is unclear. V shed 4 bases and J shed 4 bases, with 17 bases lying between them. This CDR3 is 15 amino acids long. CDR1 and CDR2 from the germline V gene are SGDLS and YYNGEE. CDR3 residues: CASSKEGYSRETQYF. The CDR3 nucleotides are TGTGCCAGCAGCAAAGAAGGGTACAGTCGAGAGACCCAGTACTTC.